These 17 T cell receptor beta chains were sequenced from one sample in a study of shared clonotypes between healthy human individuals. TCRdb keeps only in-frame clones here, not all; method: immunoSEQ multiplex PCR. The sample includes more than 1,200,000 clones, approximately 98.5% of them seen just once. Sequenced input: naive CD4+ T cells sorted from blood. This sample's subset: CD45RA+ positively selected. The origin of the receptors is a young man in good health.

CDR3 nucleotides: TGTGCCAGCAGCGTAGTTCAGGATTCCTACAATGAGCAGTTCTTC. Amino acid sequence: CASSVVQDSYNEQFF. This chain uses TRBV9 with TRBJ2-1; no clear D. Trimming took off 0 bases at V and 1 base at J, with 8 bases between the two ends. Germline CDR1 SGDLS, CDR2 YYNGEE. The CDR3 extends over 15 amino acids.

This chain joins TRBV9 and TRBJ2-5; 8 bases fit TRBD2. Trimming took 4 bases from V and 3 from J; bases not matched to a gene: 5. Germline values: CDR1 SGDLS, CDR2 YYNGEE. The CDR3 contains 14 residues. As DNA, the CDR3 is TGTGCCAGCAGCCTCTACGGGGGGGAAGAGACCCAGTACTTC. The encoded protein is CASSLYGGEETQYF.

In this sample, this clone turned up once. The V and J genes are TRBV27 and TRBJ2-7; D may match TRBD1 or TRBD2 (6 bases each). Trimming cost V 8 bases and J 2 bases, with 13 bases left between them. The CDR3 spans 13 residues. Germline CDR1 is MNHEY and CDR2 is SMNVEV (reference sequence). For the CDR3, the DNA is TGTGCCAGCGGGGGGCGGACGGCCTACGAGCAGTACTTC. Amino acids: CASGGRTAYEQYF.

The rearrangement joins TRBV27 to TRBJ1-5; 10 bases align to TRBD1. This CDR3 has 18 amino acids. V trimming: 6 bases; J trimming: 5 bases; junction bases outside the gene matches: 16. Germline V gene data show CDR1 as MNHEY and CDR2 as SMNVEV (reference sequence). CDR3 in DNA: TGTGCCAGCAGCTTAATTTCCGGAGGGACAGGGGTATATCAGCCCCAGCATTTT. Its protein product is CASSLISGGTGVYQPQHF.

J is TRBJ1-4 and V is TRBV7-3; D not resolved. Germline CDR1 is SGHTA and CDR2 is FQGTGA. The CDR3 spans 15 residues. The V end was cut by 6 bases, the J end by 3 bases, with 14 bases between. The CDR3 nucleotides read TGTGCCAGCAGGGGGAACAGAACCTCTAATGAAAAACTGTTTTTT. This encodes CASRGNRTSNEKLFF.

On this clone itself: Other DNA sequences in the sample encode the same CDR3. V gene TRBV29-1 combines with J gene TRBJ2-3; D may be TRBD2 (6 bases). The CDR3 runs 12 residues. V gave up 4 bases and J gave up 4 bases, with 9 bases separating them. Germline assignment: CDR1 SQVTM and CDR2 ANQGSEA. The CDR3 protein is CSVGSGADTQYF. The CDR3 nucleotides are TGCAGCGTTGGATCGGGGGCAGATACGCAGTATTTT.

V is TRBV18 and J is TRBJ1-2; TRBD1 matches at 9 bases. This CDR3 spans 15 amino acids. CDR1 and CDR2 (germline): KGHSH, LQKENI. Trimming cost V 2 bases and J 5 bases; bases outside gene matches: 6. The CDR3 DNA reads as TGTGCCAGCTCACCAACCACAGGGGGCTTGTATGGCTACACCTTC. Its protein product is CASSPTTGGLYGYTF.

The chain recombines TRBV7-9 with TRBJ1-5; 10 bases map to TRBD1. The germline V gene encodes CDR1 SEHNR and CDR2 FQNEAQ (reference sequence). The ends lost 5 bases at V and 9 bases at J; junction bases unmatched: 4. This CDR3 is 13 amino acids long. The CDR3 here is CASSRDRGWPQHF. CDR3 coding DNA: TGTGCCAGCAGCCGGGACAGGGGATGGCCCCAGCATTTT.

The rearrangement joins TRBV28 to TRBJ1-2; perhaps TRBD1 as D (5 bases). The CDR3 contains 14 residues. V lost 5 bases, J lost 2 bases, and 12 bases lay in between. Germline V gene sequence: CDR1 MDHEN, CDR2 SYDVKM. CDR3 in amino acids: CASSRAGQNYGYTF. In DNA form, the CDR3 reads TGTGCCAGCAGTCGGGCAGGGCAAAACTATGGCTACACCTTC.

The V call is TRBV5-5, the J call TRBJ2-6, with D possibly called TRBD1 or TRBD2 (5 bases each). The CDR3 spans 18 residues. Trimming pared 5 bases from V and 0 bases from J, leaving 18 bases between. The germline V gene encodes CDR1 SGHKS and CDR2 YYEKEE (reference sequence). The CDR3 loop reads CASRRDGSLYSGANVLTF. In DNA form, the CDR3 reads TGTGCCAGCAGACGGGACGGCTCACTTTACTCTGGGGCCAACGTCCTGACTTTC.

V and J are TRBV5-1 and TRBJ1-4; 7 nucleotides match TRBD1. J gave up 5 bases and V 3 bases, and 10 bases lay outside the gene matches. In germline, CDR1 is SGHRS, CDR2 YFSETQ. This CDR3 is 16 amino acids long. This CDR3 is CASSSVGGTENEKLFF. The CDR3 nucleotides are TGCGCCAGCAGCTCGGTTGGGGGGACAGAGAATGAAAAACTGTTTTTT.

The DNA for the CDR3 is TGTGCCAGTAGTATAAATGCCGGCTACGAGCAGTACTTC. Residues: CASSINAGYEQYF. J is TRBJ2-7 and V is TRBV19; D unresolved. CDR3 size: 13 residues. The germline V gene encodes CDR1 LNHDA and CDR2 SQIVND (reference sequence). Trimming shortened V by 2 bases and J by 3 bases, and 8 bases separated the two germline ends.

This clone was counted once. The chain couples TRBV28 to TRBJ2-7; 8 bases are shared with TRBD2. The junction had 8 bases not matched to a gene; V was cut back by 8 bases and J by 2 bases. The length of the CDR3 is 14 residues. CDR1 is MDHEN, CDR2 SYDVKM, per germline. CDR3 in amino acids: CASRPGLVPYEQYF. The CDR3 region has the DNA TGTGCCAGCCGGCCGGGACTAGTTCCCTACGAGCAGTACTTC.

The chain joins TRBV18 to TRBJ2-1; 14 nucleotides agree with TRBD2. Germline CDR1 and CDR2: KGHSH and LQKENI. This CDR3 is built from 16 residues. V was pared by 6 bases and J by 11 bases, with 12 bases of the junction left unmatched. The CDR3 DNA is TGTGCCAGCTCTTTCTACGGGACTAGCGGGAGCGATAAGCAGTTCTTC. Its protein is CASSFYGTSGSDKQFF.

The chain uses TRBV29-1 and TRBJ2-4, with D maybe TRBD1 (5 bases). The length of the CDR3 is 13 residues. CDR1 and CDR2 (germline): SQVTM, ANQGSEA. Deletions cut 6 bases from V and 1 base from J, with 10 bases between. The CDR3 loop is CSVLRQAKNIQYF. In DNA, the CDR3 is TGCAGCGTCCTCCGACAGGCCAAAAACATTCAGTACTTC.

This chain links TRBV7-9 with TRBJ1-4; D may be TRBD1 (5 bases). The V and J ends lost 2 bases and 4 bases respectively, with 8 bases between them. CDR3 length: 14 amino acids. Germline V gene sequence: CDR1 SEHNR, CDR2 FQNEAQ (reference sequence). CDR3 residues: CASSLLGLNEKLFF. In nucleotides, the CDR3 is TGTGCCAGCAGCTTATTGGGACTTAATGAAAAACTGTTTTTT. The whole variable domain, filled in from reference TRBV7-9 and TRBJ1-4, reads DTGVSQNPRHKITKRGQNVTFRCDPISEHNRLYWYRQTLGQGPEFLTYFQNEAQLEKSRLLSDRFSAERPKGSFSTLEIQRTEQGDSAMYLCASSLLGLNEKLFFGSGTQLSVL.

The V and J genes are TRBV14 and TRBJ1-3; possibly TRBD1 for D (6 bases). The CDR3 runs 18 residues. Trimming removed 3 bases from V and 0 bases from J, with 18 bases in between. Germline CDR1 and CDR2: SGHDN and FVKESK. The CDR3 loop is CASSQIQGHLISGNTIYF. CDR3 in DNA: TGTGCCAGCAGCCAGATCCAGGGGCATCTTATCTCTGGAAACACCATATATTTT.